This entry lists 25 T cell receptor beta chains sequenced from one sample in a study of cytomegalovirus exposure and HLA in healthy donors (dated 2017 in TCRdb). The library was prepared using the immunoSEQ multiplex PCR assay. A mixture of 60 forward primers for TCR Vbeta segments and 13 reverse primers for TCR Jbeta segments was used in the multiplex PCR. TCRdb holds this immuneACCESS table with in-frame rearrangements only. Some clones are missing; in checked studies, unresolved V genes explain under half, and the rest has no known cause. The sample table lists 130,000 to 150,000 clones, around 85% of them with a count of one. 2.5% to 3.5% of the sample is taken by the ten largest. The sequencing sample was made of PBMCs. These receptor sequences come from a woman aged 25-40 years in good health and CMV-seronegative.

The gene calls are TRBV5-4 and TRBJ1-1; 7 bases match TRBD1. V shed 3 bases and J 5 bases; nucleotides not matched to a gene: 4. CDR3 length: 13 amino acids. Germline CDR1 and CDR2: SGHNT and YYREEE (reference sequence). CDR3 nucleotides: TGTGCCAGCAGCTCGTCGACAGGGACTGAAGCTTTCTTT. Amino acid sequence: CASSSSTGTEAFF. Complete variable domain (other parts from reference TRBV5-4 and TRBJ1-1): ETGVTQSPTHLIKTRGQQVTLRCSSQSGHNTVSWYQQALGQGPQFIFQYYREEENGRGNFPPRFSGLQFPNYSSELNVNALELDDSALYLCASSSSTGTEAFFGQGTRLTVV.

The chain is built from TRBV7-5 and TRBJ1-6. TRBV7-5 corresponds to a pseudogene. The CDR3 is 16 amino acids. DNA for the CDR3: TGTGTCAGAAGCTCGACTGATACCCTCTATAATTCACCCCTCCACTTT. This encodes CVRSSTDTLYNSPLHF.

The chain links TRBV7-6 to TRBJ2-2; TRBD1 matches at 8 bases. Looked up from germline, CDR1 is SGHVS and CDR2 is FNYEAQ. This CDR3 contains 13 residues. V was clipped by 4 bases and J by 8 bases; unmatched bases: 3. Written as DNA, the CDR3 is TGTGCCAGCAGCTCAGGGGGCGCGGGGGAGCTGTTTTTT. The encoded protein is CASSSGGAGELFF.

The gene calls are TRBV5-1 and TRBJ1-5; 7 bases map to TRBD1. Germline assignment: CDR1 SGHRS and CDR2 YFSETQ. The J segment lost 8 bases and the V segment lost 0 bases, leaving 8 bases of the junction unmatched. The CDR3 is 15 residues long. CDR3 bases: TGCGCCAGCAGCTTGGGGCAGGGGGATTTTGAGCCCCAGCATTTT. Its translation is CASSLGQGDFEPQHF. Together with reference TRBV5-1 and TRBJ1-5, the CDR3 gives the full variable domain: KAGVTQTPRYLIKTRGQQVTLSCSPISGHRSVSWYQQTPGQGLQFLFEYFSETQRNKGNFPGRFSGRQFSNSRSEMNVSTLELGDSALYLCASSLGQGDFEPQHFGDGTRLSIL.

The rearrangement links TRBV29-1 to TRBJ2-5; TRBD2 matches 13 bases. V lost 6 bases to trimming and J lost 1 base; unmatched junction nucleotides: 2. The CDR3 runs 14 residues. The germline V gene encodes CDR1 SQVTM and CDR2 ANQGSEA. CDR3 in amino acids: CSVGTSGAQETQYF. DNA of the CDR3: TGCAGCGTCGGGACTAGCGGGGCCCAAGAGACCCAGTACTTC.

This chain joins TRBV7-8 and TRBJ2-1, with 9 bases matching TRBD2. Trimming cost V 10 bases and J 1 base; bases outside gene matches: 8. CDR1 SGHVS and CDR2 FQNEAQ come from the germline V gene. The CDR3 extends over 15 amino acids. CDR3 loop: CATGPREGSYNEQFF. As DNA, the CDR3 is TGTGCCACCGGCCCGCGGGAGGGGTCCTACAATGAGCAGTTCTTC.

The V gene is TRBV7-9, the J gene TRBJ2-1; 8 bases align to TRBD2. With 3 bases clipped from V and 0 bases from J, the junction kept 10 bases outside the gene matches. The CDR3 length is 18 residues. Germline CDR1 and CDR2: SEHNR and FQNEAQ (reference sequence). The CDR3: CASSFLSGAKSSYNEQFF. Written as DNA, the CDR3 is TGTGCCAGCAGCTTCCTTAGCGGGGCTAAGAGCTCCTACAATGAGCAGTTCTTC.

J is TRBJ1-2 and V is TRBV6-1, with unresolved D. CDR1 is MNHNS and CDR2 is SASEGT in the germline V gene. This CDR3 region has 12 residues. V was trimmed by 10 bases and J by 2 bases, leaving 11 bases between them. The CDR3 coding sequence is TGTGCCACCGAGACACGAAACTATGGCTACACCTTC. Amino acid sequence: CATETRNYGYTF.

The J gene is TRBJ1-2, the V gene TRBV10-3; D remains ambiguous. V lost 3 bases, J lost 6 bases, and 11 bases lay in between. This CDR3 has 13 residues. CDR1 and CDR2 (germline): ENHRY, SYGVKD. CDR3 residues: CAISDQEEHGYTF. In DNA, the CDR3 is TGTGCCATCAGTGATCAAGAGGAACATGGCTACACCTTC.

This chain uses TRBV27 with TRBJ2-1, with 10 nucleotides matching TRBD2. The CDR3 is 15 residues long. The ends lost 5 bases at V and 5 bases at J; junction bases unmatched: 6. Germline CDR1 is MNHEY and CDR2 is SMNVEV (reference sequence). The CDR3: CASSPRLAGDNEQFF. Written as DNA, the CDR3 is TGTGCCAGCAGTCCCCGGCTAGCGGGGGACAATGAGCAGTTCTTC.

V gene TRBV28 combines with J gene TRBJ1-5; D ambiguous. Germline values: CDR1 MDHEN, CDR2 SYDVKM. Trimming left V 3 bases short and J 6 bases short, with 9 bases between. This CDR3 has 13 amino acids. The CDR3: CASSFSTGQPQHF. CDR3 DNA: TGTGCCAGCAGTTTTTCTACGGGTCAGCCCCAGCATTTT.

The chain carries TRBV5-6 and TRBJ2-7, with D possibly TRBD2 on 5 matching bases. V lost 0 bases and J 4 bases, leaving 11 bases between the germline ends. Looked up from germline, CDR1 is SGHDT and CDR2 is YYEEEE. The CDR3 is 14 residues long. In DNA form, the CDR3 reads TGTGCCAGCAGCTTGGGGGTCCGGGGTTACGAGCAGTACTTC. It encodes CASSLGVRGYEQYF.

A few counts support this clone. This chain connects TRBV2 to TRBJ1-6; D possibly corresponds to TRBD1 (6 bases). Germline V gene lookup returns CDR1 SNHLY and CDR2 FYNNEI. The CDR3 spans 14 residues. Deletions cut 7 bases from V and 7 bases from J, with 14 bases between. CDR3 loop: CASIRGQLNSPLHF. The CDR3 bases are TGTGCCAGCATTAGAGGACAGCTAAATTCACCCCTCCACTTT. The whole variable domain, remainder taken from reference TRBV2 and TRBJ1-6, is EPEVTQTPSHQVTQMGQEVILRCVPISNHLYFYWYRQILGQKVEFLVSFYNNEISEKSEIFDDQFSVERPDGSNFTLKIRSTKLEDSAMYFCASIRGQLNSPLHFGNGTRLTVT.

The chain links TRBV5-1 to TRBJ2-7; D gene ambiguous. Germline CDR1 is SGHRS and CDR2 is YFSETQ. Deletions cut 1 base from V and 3 bases from J, with 11 bases between. CDR3 size: 14 residues. CDR3 coding DNA: TGCGCCAGCAGCTTGTTCGGGTCGAGCTACGAGCAGTACTTC. It encodes CASSLFGSSYEQYF.

This clone was seen just once. V is TRBV30 and J is TRBJ1-1, with TRBD1 matching 8 bases. The V and J ends lost 4 bases and 10 bases, in that order; junction bases with no gene match: 8. Germline V gene data show CDR1 as GTSNPN and CDR2 as SVGIG (reference sequence). The length of the CDR3 is 12 residues. The CDR3 spells CAWITGGLTAFF. DNA of the CDR3: TGTGCCTGGATAACAGGGGGTCTCACAGCTTTCTTT.

The chain uses TRBV7-6 and TRBJ2-5; 10 bases are shared with TRBD1. The V and J ends lost 6 bases and 6 bases, in that order; junction bases with no gene match: 4. There are 13 residues in the CDR3. Germline V gene lookup returns CDR1 SGHVS and CDR2 FNYEAQ. CDR3 in amino acids: CASRGDRGQTQYF. DNA of the CDR3: TGTGCCAGCAGAGGGGACAGGGGCCAGACCCAGTACTTC.

The genes are TRBV5-4 and TRBJ2-2; 8 positions agree with TRBD2. The CDR3 is made up of 15 amino acids. With V trimmed by 1 base and J by 3 bases, 2 bases remained unmatched. The V gene's germline CDR1 is SGHNT and CDR2 YYREEE (reference sequence). The CDR3 nucleotides read TGTGCCAGCAGCTTGACTAGCGGTTACACCGGGGAGCTGTTTTTT. Amino acids: CASSLTSGYTGELFF.

The rearrangement joins TRBV7-2 to TRBJ2-1; 11 bases agree with TRBD2. Germline CDR1 and CDR2: SGHTA and FQGNSA. CDR3 length: 17 residues. V trimming: 1 base; J trimming: 4 bases; junction bases outside the gene matches: 6. The CDR3 is CASSLVLGLAGYNEQFF. For the CDR3, the DNA is TGTGCCAGCAGCTTAGTGCTTGGACTAGCGGGTTACAATGAGCAGTTCTTC.

The chain uses TRBV18 and TRBJ1-5; TRBD1 matches at 8 bases. The CDR3 loop spans 16 amino acids. The V gene end was trimmed by 3 bases and the J gene end by 1 base; junction bases not matched to a gene: 5. The germline V gene has CDR1 KGHSH and CDR2 LQKENI. This CDR3 is CASSPPGQESNQPQHF. The DNA of the CDR3 is TGTGCCAGCTCACCGCCGGGACAGGAAAGCAATCAGCCCCAGCATTTT.

V and J are TRBV11-3 and TRBJ2-7; 10 bases map to TRBD1. Trimming removed 0 bases from V and 6 bases from J; junction bases left unmatched: 5. The CDR3 totals 15 residues. Germline CDR1 SGHNT, CDR2 YENEEA. CDR3 sequence: CASSLDGGQGTEQYF. Written as DNA, the CDR3 is TGTGCCAGCAGCTTAGATGGGGGACAGGGGACCGAGCAGTACTTC.

The V and J genes are TRBV15 and TRBJ2-7, with 10 bases aligning to TRBD1. V was pared by 0 bases and J by 4 bases, with 9 bases of the junction left unmatched. The CDR3 is 17 amino acids. Germline values: CDR1 LNHNV, CDR2 YYDKDF (reference sequence). The CDR3, as DNA: TGTGCCACCAGCAGAGATAAGGGACAGGGGTTTGGATACGAGCAGTACTTC. Protein: CATSRDKGQGFGYEQYF.

The gene calls are TRBV10-3 and TRBJ1-2; TRBD1 might be the D (5 bases). The V end was cut by 3 bases, the J end by 0 bases, with 11 bases between. CDR3 length: 15 residues. Germline CDR1 ENHRY, CDR2 SYGVKD. DNA for the CDR3: TGTGCCATCAGTGATTTCGGGGGGACTAACTATGGCTACACCTTC. Its protein is CAISDFGGTNYGYTF.

The V and J genes are TRBV2 and TRBJ2-4; 9 bases fit TRBD1. The length of the CDR3 is 16 residues. The germline V gene encodes CDR1 SNHLY and CDR2 FYNNEI. V was clipped by 8 bases and J by 8 bases; unmatched bases: 16. CDR3 sequence reads: CASGPGQGTGLHIQYF. Written as DNA, the CDR3 is TGTGCCAGCGGTCCGGGACAGGGTACTGGTCTGCACATTCAGTACTTC.

The chain recombines TRBV5-8 with TRBJ1-5; TRBD1 is a possible D gene (5 bases). V was clipped by 0 bases and J by 6 bases, with 13 bases between them. This CDR3 region has 15 residues. CDR1 and CDR2 from the germline V gene are SGHTS and YDEGEE. The CDR3 bases are TGTGCCAGCAGCTTGGCGGGGGGAAGGGGTCAGCCCCAGCATTTT. Protein sequence: CASSLAGGRGQPQHF.

The chain employs TRBV5-1 and TRBJ2-3; 7 nucleotides align to TRBD2. V trimming: 4 bases; J trimming: 0 bases; junction bases outside the gene matches: 8. The CDR3 spans 16 residues. CDR1 is SGHRS and CDR2 is YFSETQ in the germline V gene. The chain's CDR3 is CASSPPAGSSTDTQYF. DNA of the CDR3: TGCGCCAGCAGCCCACCAGCGGGATCCAGCACAGATACGCAGTATTTT. Drawing the rest from reference TRBV5-1 and TRBJ2-3, the complete variable domain is KAGVTQTPRYLIKTRGQQVTLSCSPISGHRSVSWYQQTPGQGLQFLFEYFSETQRNKGNFPGRFSGRQFSNSRSEMNVSTLELGDSALYLCASSPPAGSSTDTQYFGPGTRLTVL.